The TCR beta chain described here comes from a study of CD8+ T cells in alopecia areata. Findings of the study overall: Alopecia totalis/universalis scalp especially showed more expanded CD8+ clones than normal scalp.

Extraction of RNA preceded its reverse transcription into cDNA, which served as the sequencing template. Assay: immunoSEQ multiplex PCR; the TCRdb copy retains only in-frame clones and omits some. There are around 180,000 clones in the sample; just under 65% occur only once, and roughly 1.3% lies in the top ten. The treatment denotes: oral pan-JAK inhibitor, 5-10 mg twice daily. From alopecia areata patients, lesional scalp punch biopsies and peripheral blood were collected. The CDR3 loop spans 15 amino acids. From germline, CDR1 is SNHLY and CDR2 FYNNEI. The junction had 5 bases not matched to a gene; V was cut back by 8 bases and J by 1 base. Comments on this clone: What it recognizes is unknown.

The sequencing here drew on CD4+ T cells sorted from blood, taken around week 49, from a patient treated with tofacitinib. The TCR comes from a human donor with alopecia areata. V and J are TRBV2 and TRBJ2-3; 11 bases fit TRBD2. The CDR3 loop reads CASGRSGGGTDTQYF. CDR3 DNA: TGTGCCAGCGGACGTAGCGGGGGGGGCACAGATACGCAGTATTTT.